This T cell receptor (beta chain) was documented in a study of long-term antiretroviral therapy in people with HIV. From each donor, at least one pre-ART PBMC sample and at least two post-ART PBMC samples were obtained. Notes on the study in general: Comparison with controls showed narrower CDR3 length ranges in HIV repertoires. Blood sampling spanned 2004 to 2017, possibly under older ART regimens. Patients on ART gained diversity, which nonetheless stayed below transplant donor controls.

Germline values: CDR1 SEHNR, CDR2 FQNEAQ (reference sequence). The CDR3 runs to 13 residues. V lost 8 bases to trimming and J lost 5 bases, with 13 bases between them. The libraries were made with immunoSEQ v3.0 at survey level. Profiling relied on immunoSEQ multiplex PCR, and the TCRdb table lists in-frame clones only, not all of them. The data contain about 36,000 clones, around 85% of them seen just once; the ten biggest clones take up roughly a tenth. This clone appeared a single time. The antigen remains undetermined. The TCR was taken from a young man with HIV. This rearrangement joins TRBV7-9 to TRBJ2-1, with no clear D. The sequenced sample was unsorted PBMCs, obtained 2.2 years after starting antiretroviral therapy. The CDR3 is CASLSGAHNEQFF. The CDR3 DNA is TGTGCCAGCCTCTCCGGCGCACACAATGAGCAGTTCTTC.